Each of the 18 T cell receptor beta chains below was sequenced from the same sample in a study of cytomegalovirus exposure and HLA in healthy donors (dated by TCRdb to the late 2010s). Libraries were prepared through the immunoSEQ multiplex PCR assay. A mixture of 60 forward primers for TCR Vbeta segments and 13 reverse primers for TCR Jbeta segments was used in the multiplex PCR. The immuneACCESS repertoire file appears here via TCRdb, limited to in-frame rearrangements. These files lack a portion of the clones; in checked studies, under half of the deficit traces to unresolved V genes, and the cause of the others is not known. The sample includes 150,000 to 180,000 clones, with around 81% observed a single time. Around 6% of the sample belongs to the ten largest clones. The sequencing sample was made of PBMCs. These receptors all stem from a woman in her 40s in good health and CMV-seropositive.

The rearrangement uses TRBV7-9 and TRBJ1-1, with 7 bases lining up with TRBD1. With V trimmed by 2 bases and J by 4 bases, 4 bases remained unmatched. The CDR3 length is 14 residues. Per germline, CDR1 SEHNR and CDR2 FQNEAQ (reference sequence). The CDR3 DNA reads TGTGCCAGCAGCTTAATGGCAGGGGGCACTGAAGCTTTCTTT. It codes for CASSLMAGGTEAFF.

This clone was observed a handful of times. The chain combines TRBV2 with TRBJ2-2; TRBD2 agrees at 8 bases. With 1 base clipped from V and 1 base from J, the junction kept 2 bases outside the gene matches. Germline values: CDR1 SNHLY, CDR2 FYNNEI. The length of the CDR3 is 16 residues. The CDR3 is CASSEGTSLNTGELFF. The CDR3 nucleotides are TGTGCCAGCAGTGAAGGGACTAGCCTGAACACCGGGGAGCTGTTTTTT.

Only one count was recorded for this clone. The DNA for the CDR3 is TGTGCCAGCAGCCCAACAGGGTCCGGGGAGCTGTTTTTT. It yields the protein CASSPTGSGELFF. The chain combines TRBV7-9 with TRBJ2-2; tentatively, D is TRBD1 (6 bases). Germline V gene data show CDR1 as SEHNR and CDR2 as FQNEAQ (reference sequence). CDR3 length: 13 amino acids. The V and J ends lost 5 bases and 6 bases respectively, with 10 bases between them.

J is TRBJ2-4 and V is TRBV10-3, with a tentative D call TRBD1 (6 bases). The length of the CDR3 is 17 residues. Germline-derived CDR1 and CDR2 are ENHRY and SYGVKD. The V and J ends lost 0 bases and 0 bases respectively, with 12 bases between them. The CDR3 region is CAISESRGGLAKNIQYF. CDR3 sequence (DNA): TGTGCCATCAGTGAGTCGAGAGGGGGTCTAGCCAAAAACATTCAGTACTTC.

The V gene is TRBV28, the J gene TRBJ2-7, with 10 bases aligning to TRBD1. CDR1 is MDHEN and CDR2 is SYDVKM in the germline V gene. After removal of 7 bases from V and 4 bases from J, the junction contained 7 bases not matched to a gene. There are 14 residues in the CDR3. The CDR3 reads CASNPGQGSYEQYF. CDR3 in DNA: TGTGCCAGCAACCCGGGACAGGGGTCTTACGAGCAGTACTTC.

The rearrangement links TRBV10-2 to TRBJ2-5; no definite D call. This CDR3 contains 13 residues. CDR1 and CDR2 from the germline V gene are WSHSY and SAAADI. Trimming took 4 bases from V and 2 from J, leaving 8 bases between them. The CDR3 protein is CASSVADQETQYF. The CDR3 bases are TGCGCCAGCAGTGTGGCAGATCAAGAGACCCAGTACTTC.

The V gene is TRBV5-5, the J gene TRBJ1-5, with a possible D match to TRBD1 (6 bases). Germline V gene lookup returns CDR1 SGHKS and CDR2 YYEKEE (reference sequence). Between the trimmed V and J ends, which lost 4 bases and 6 bases, there was a span of 11 bases. This CDR3 is 13 amino acids long. CDR3 residues: CASSLQGSQPQHF. In DNA, the CDR3 is TGTGCCAGCAGCCTACAGGGAAGTCAGCCCCAGCATTTT.

J is TRBJ2-5 and V is TRBV7-2; 14 bases line up with TRBD2. The germline gives CDR1 SGHTA, CDR2 FQGNSA. The V segment lost 5 bases and the J segment 5 bases; nucleotides outside the gene matches: 7. There are 16 residues in the CDR3. The CDR3 DNA sequence: TGTGCCAGCAGCACGGGACTAGCGGGAGTCTCTGAGACCCAGTACTTC. Protein product: CASSTGLAGVSETQYF. The entire variable domain, with the rest obtained from reference TRBV7-2 and TRBJ2-5, is as follows: GAGVSQSPSNKVTEKGKDVELRCDPISGHTALYWYRQSLGQGLEFLIYFQGNSAPDKSGLPSDRFSAERTGGSVSTLTIQRTQQEDSAVYLCASSTGLAGVSETQYFGPGTRLLVL.

This clone was counted only a few times. The CDR3, as DNA: TGTGCCAGCAGCGCGCATAAACTCGGCACCGGGGAGCTGTTTTTT. It yields the protein CASSAHKLGTGELFF. V is TRBV9 and J is TRBJ2-2; D uncertain. CDR3 length equals 15 residues. The germline gives CDR1 SGDLS, CDR2 YYNGEE. Trimming cost V 3 bases and J 4 bases, with 13 bases left between them.

The rearrangement uses TRBV5-1 and TRBJ2-2, with a tentative D call TRBD1 (6 bases). This CDR3 has 15 residues. V shed 4 bases and J shed 2 bases, with 12 bases lying between them. Germline loops: CDR1 SGHRS, CDR2 YFSETQ. CDR3 in amino acids: CASSLDSSNTGELFF. The CDR3 nucleotides read TGCGCCAGCAGCCTGGACAGCTCCAACACCGGGGAGCTGTTTTTT.

This chain links TRBV5-1 with TRBJ2-4; 11 bases align to TRBD1. Germline CDR1 reads SGHRS; CDR2 reads YFSETQ. With V trimmed by 2 bases and J by 7 bases, 14 bases remained unmatched. CDR3 length: 18 amino acids. The DNA for the CDR3 is TGCGCCAGCAGCTTTTTTGGGCTGGACAGGGGGCTGGGGAACATTCAGTACTTC. Translated: CASSFFGLDRGLGNIQYF.

The CDR3 is CALLWGSYEQYF. The CDR3 coding sequence is TGTGCCTTATTATGGGGCTCCTACGAGCAGTACTTC. The chain uses TRBV30 and TRBJ2-5; unclear D gene. Judging by the DNA end, TRBJ2-7 fits better; the J call may be wrong. Looked up from germline, CDR1 is GTSNPN and CDR2 is SVGIG (reference sequence). The CDR3 has 12 residues.

The table lists this clone with a few counts. The chain joins TRBV4-2 to TRBJ1-2; 10 nucleotides align to TRBD1. The CDR3 covers 16 residues. Germline lookup yields CDR1 LGHNA and CDR2 YNFKEQ. J lost 2 bases, V lost 0 bases, and 3 bases had no gene match. CDR3 loop: CASSQDQDRGNYGYTF. The DNA for the CDR3 is TGTGCCAGCAGCCAAGATCAGGACAGGGGGAACTATGGCTACACCTTC.

The CDR3 loop reads CASSPSTSPDTQYF. The CDR3 DNA follows: TGTGCCAGCAGTCCCTCGACTAGCCCAGATACGCAGTATTTT. The chain joins TRBV27 to TRBJ2-3, with TRBD2 identical over 7 bases. The CDR3 runs 14 residues. CDR1 and CDR2 from the germline V gene are MNHEY and SMNVEV (reference sequence). J was trimmed by 4 bases and V by 5 bases; bases with no gene match: 6.

The chain employs TRBV9 and TRBJ2-1; 13 nucleotides align to TRBD2. The V gene end was trimmed by 4 bases and the J gene end by 0 bases; junction bases not matched to a gene: 4. There are 17 residues in the CDR3. In germline, CDR1 is SGDLS, CDR2 YYNGEE. CDR3 DNA sequence: TGTGCCAGCAGCTCGCGGACTAGCGGGAGCTCCTACAATGAGCAGTTCTTC. Its protein is CASSSRTSGSSYNEQFF.

This clone has just one count. The CDR3 region has the DNA TGTGCCAGTACCCGAGCGGGAGGCACAGATACGCAGTATTTT. Its translation is CASTRAGGTDTQYF. The genes are TRBV19 and TRBJ2-3, with 8 bases identical to TRBD2. Losses at the gene ends were 7 bases for V and 1 base for J; bases not matched to a gene: 4. Germline lookup yields CDR1 LNHDA and CDR2 SQIVND (reference sequence). CDR3 length: 14 amino acids. The variable domain in full, completed from reference TRBV19 and TRBJ2-3, reads DGGITQSPKYLFRKEGQNVTLSCEQNLNHDAMYWYRQDPGQGLRLIYYSQIVNDFQKGDIAEGYSVSREKKESFPLTVTSAQKNPTAFYLCASTRAGGTDTQYFGPGTRLTVL.

The chain carries TRBV2 and TRBJ1-1; 11 nucleotides align to TRBD1. V was clipped by 6 bases and J by 4 bases; unmatched bases: 4. Germline CDR1 is SNHLY and CDR2 is FYNNEI. The CDR3 length is 14 residues. CDR3 protein: CASRGQGEGTEAFF. CDR3 DNA: TGTGCCAGCAGGGGACAGGGGGAAGGCACTGAAGCTTTCTTT.

The chain couples TRBV13 to TRBJ2-3, with a tentative D call TRBD2 (5 bases). From germline, CDR1 is PRHDT and CDR2 FYEKMQ (reference sequence). Trimming shortened V by 5 bases and J by 0 bases, and 15 bases separated the two germline ends. The CDR3 covers 16 residues. The CDR3 coding sequence is TGTGCCAGCAGCACACGGACTGCTGCCAGCACAGATACGCAGTATTTT. The encoded protein is CASSTRTAASTDTQYF.